This T cell receptor (beta chain) was sequenced in a study of CD8 T cells in Susac syndrome. When the RNA was reverse transcribed, random hexamers were used with an input of roughly 0.45 to 1 ug. TCRdb re-called the immunoSEQ multiplex PCR reads through MiXCR, storing one row per CDR3 protein. The sample yields roughly 120,000 distinct CDR3 sequences, approximately 94% seen once. TEMRA cells were FACS-enriched, while CD8+ and CD4+ T cells were negatively isolated. The V segment lost 4 bases and the J segment 9 bases; nucleotides outside the gene matches: 4. Germline V gene sequence: CDR1 SNHLY, CDR2 FYNNEI. The CDR3 runs 13 residues.

This TCR was recovered from a human donor with multiple sclerosis. The specimen sequenced was CD4+ T cells from PBMCs. V usage is TRBV2 and J usage is TRBJ2-1, with 9 bases matching TRBD2. This chain's CDR3 is CASSARREGEQFF. Written as DNA, the CDR3 is TGTGCCAGCAGTGCCAGGCGGGAGGGTGAGCAGTTCTTC.